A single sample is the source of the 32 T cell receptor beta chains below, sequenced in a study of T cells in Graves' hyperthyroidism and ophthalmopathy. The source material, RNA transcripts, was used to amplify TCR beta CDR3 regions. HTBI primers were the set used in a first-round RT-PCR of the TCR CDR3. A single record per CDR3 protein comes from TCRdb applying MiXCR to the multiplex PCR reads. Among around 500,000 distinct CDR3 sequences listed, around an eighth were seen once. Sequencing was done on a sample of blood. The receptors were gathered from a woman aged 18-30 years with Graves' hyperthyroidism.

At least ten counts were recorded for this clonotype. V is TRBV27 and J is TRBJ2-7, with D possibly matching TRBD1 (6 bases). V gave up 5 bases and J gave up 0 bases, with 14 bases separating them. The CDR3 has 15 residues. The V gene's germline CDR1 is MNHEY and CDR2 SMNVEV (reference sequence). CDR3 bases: TGTGCCAGCAGTCTAGGGGGAGTCCACTCCTACGAGCAGTACTTC. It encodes CASSLGGVHSYEQYF.

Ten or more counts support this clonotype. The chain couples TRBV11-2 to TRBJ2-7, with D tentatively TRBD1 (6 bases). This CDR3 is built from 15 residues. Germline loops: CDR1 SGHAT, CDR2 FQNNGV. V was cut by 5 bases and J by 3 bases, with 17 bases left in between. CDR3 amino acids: CASSLRSTGFYEQYF. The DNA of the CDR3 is TGTGCCAGCAGCCTGCGATCTACAGGGTTCTACGAGCAGTACTTC.

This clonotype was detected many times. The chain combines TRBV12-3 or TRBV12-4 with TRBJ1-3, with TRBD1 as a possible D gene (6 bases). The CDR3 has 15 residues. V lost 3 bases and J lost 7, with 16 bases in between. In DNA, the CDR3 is TGTGCCAGCAGTTTCAACAGGGAGCGGAGCAACACCATATATTTT. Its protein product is CASSFNRERSNTIYF.

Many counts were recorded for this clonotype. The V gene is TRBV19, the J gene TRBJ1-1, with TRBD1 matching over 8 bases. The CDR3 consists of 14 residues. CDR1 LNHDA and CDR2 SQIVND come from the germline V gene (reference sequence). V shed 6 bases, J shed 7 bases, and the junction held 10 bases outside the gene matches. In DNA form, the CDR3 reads TGTGCCAGTAGCGCCAGGGGGCGGGATCGTGAAGCTTTCTTT. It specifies CASSARGRDREAFF. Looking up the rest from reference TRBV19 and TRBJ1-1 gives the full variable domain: DGGITQSPKYLFRKEGQNVTLSCEQNLNHDAMYWYRQDPGQGLRLIYYSQIVNDFQKGDIAEGYSVSREKKESFPLTVTSAQKNPTAFYLCASSARGRDREAFFGQGTRLTVV.

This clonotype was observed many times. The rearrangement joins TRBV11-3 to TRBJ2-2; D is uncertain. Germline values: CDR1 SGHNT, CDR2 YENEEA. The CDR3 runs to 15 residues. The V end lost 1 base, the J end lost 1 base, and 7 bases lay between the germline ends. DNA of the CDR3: TGTGCCAGCAGCTTAGCTCCACGGAACACCGGGGAGCTGTTTTTT. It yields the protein CASSLAPRNTGELFF.

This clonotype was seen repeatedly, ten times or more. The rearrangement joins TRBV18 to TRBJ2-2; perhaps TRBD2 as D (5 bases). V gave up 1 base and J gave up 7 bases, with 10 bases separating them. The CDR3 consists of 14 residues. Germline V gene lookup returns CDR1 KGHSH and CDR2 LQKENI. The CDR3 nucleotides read TGTGCCAGCTCACCACAAGACGGGGACGGGGAGCTGTTTTTT. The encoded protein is CASSPQDGDGELFF.

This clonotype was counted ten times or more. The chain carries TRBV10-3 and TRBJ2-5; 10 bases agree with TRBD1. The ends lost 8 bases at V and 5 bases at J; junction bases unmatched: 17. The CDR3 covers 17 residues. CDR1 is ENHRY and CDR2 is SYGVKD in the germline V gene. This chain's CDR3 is CAISPDPGQGPRETQYF. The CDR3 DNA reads TGTGCCATCTCCCCTGATCCGGGACAGGGGCCTCGGGAGACCCAGTACTTC.

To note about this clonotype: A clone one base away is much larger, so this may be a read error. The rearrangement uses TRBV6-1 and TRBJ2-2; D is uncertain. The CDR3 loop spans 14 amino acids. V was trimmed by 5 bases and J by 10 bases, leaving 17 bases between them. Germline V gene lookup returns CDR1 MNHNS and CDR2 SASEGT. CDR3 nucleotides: TGTGCCAGCAGTCCCACCCCGAACAGCGTGGAGCTGTTTTTT. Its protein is CASSPTPNSVELFF.

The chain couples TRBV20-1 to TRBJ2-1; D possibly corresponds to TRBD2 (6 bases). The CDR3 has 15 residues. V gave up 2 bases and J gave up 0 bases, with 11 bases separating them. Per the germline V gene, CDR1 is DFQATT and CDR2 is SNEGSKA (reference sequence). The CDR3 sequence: CSARLTGGSYNEQFF. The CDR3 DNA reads TGCAGTGCTAGACTGACCGGGGGCTCCTACAATGAGCAGTTCTTC.

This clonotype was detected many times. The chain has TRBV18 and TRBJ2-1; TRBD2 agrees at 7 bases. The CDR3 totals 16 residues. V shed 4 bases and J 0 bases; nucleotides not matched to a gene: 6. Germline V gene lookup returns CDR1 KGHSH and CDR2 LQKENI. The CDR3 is CASSRNSSGSYNEQFF. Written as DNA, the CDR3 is TGTGCCAGCTCACGGAACTCTAGCGGCTCCTACAATGAGCAGTTCTTC.

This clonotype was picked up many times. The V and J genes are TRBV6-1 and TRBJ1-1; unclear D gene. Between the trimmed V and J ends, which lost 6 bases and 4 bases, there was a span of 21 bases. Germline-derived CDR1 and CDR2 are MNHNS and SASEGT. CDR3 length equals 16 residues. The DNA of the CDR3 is TGTGCCAGCAGACGACCGGCCTCCGGAGAGGCCACTGAAGCTTTCTTT. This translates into CASRRPASGEATEAFF.

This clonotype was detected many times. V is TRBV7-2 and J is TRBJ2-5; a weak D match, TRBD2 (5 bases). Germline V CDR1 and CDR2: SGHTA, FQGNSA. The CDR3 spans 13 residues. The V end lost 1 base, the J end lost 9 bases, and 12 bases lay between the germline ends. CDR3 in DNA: TGTGCCAGCAGCTTAGATATACAGAGGGCCCAGTACTTC. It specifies CASSLDIQRAQYF.

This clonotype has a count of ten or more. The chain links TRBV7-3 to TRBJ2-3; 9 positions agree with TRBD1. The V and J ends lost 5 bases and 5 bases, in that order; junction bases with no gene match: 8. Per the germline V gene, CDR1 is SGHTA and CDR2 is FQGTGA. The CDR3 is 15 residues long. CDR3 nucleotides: TGTGCCAGCAGCCCCCACAGACAGGGGGAAGATACGCAGTATTTT. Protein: CASSPHRQGEDTQYF.

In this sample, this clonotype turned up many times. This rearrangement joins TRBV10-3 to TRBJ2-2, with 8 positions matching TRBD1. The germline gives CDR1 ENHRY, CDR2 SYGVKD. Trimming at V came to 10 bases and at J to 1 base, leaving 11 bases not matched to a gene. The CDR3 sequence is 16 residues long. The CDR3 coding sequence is TGTGCCACATACTTCAGGGGGCTTGTGAACACCGGGGAGCTGTTTTTT. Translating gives CATYFRGLVNTGELFF.

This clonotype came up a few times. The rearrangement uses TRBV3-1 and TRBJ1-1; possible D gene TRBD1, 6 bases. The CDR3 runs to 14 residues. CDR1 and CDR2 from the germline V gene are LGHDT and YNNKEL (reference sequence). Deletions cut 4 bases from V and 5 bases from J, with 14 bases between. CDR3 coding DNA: TGTGCCAGCAGCCGGTCGGACAGTGGTACTGAAGCTTTCTTT. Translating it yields CASSRSDSGTEAFF.

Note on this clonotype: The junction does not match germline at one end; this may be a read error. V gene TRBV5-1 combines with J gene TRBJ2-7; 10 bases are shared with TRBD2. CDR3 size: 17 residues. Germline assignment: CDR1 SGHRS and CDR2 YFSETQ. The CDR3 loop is CASSWRGAGGPKYEQYF. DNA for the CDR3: TGTGCCAGCAGCTGGCGGGGAGCGGGAGGGCCGAAGTACGAGCAGTACTTC.

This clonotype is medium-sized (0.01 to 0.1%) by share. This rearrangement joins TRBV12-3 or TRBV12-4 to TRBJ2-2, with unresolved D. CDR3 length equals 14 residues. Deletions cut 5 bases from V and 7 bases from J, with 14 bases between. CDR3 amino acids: CASSPDRADGELFF. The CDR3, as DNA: TGTGCCAGCAGTCCGGACCGCGCCGACGGGGAGCTGTTTTTT.

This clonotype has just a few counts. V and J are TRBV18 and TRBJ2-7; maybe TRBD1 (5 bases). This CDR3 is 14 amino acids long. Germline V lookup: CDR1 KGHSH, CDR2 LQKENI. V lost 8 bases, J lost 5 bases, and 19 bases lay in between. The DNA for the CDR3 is TGTGCCAGCAGCCAGTTCGCCAGGGCCCACGAGCAGTACTTC. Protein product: CASSQFARAHEQYF. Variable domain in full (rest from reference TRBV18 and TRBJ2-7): NAGVMQNPRHLVRRRGQEARLRCSPMKGHSHVYWYRQLPEEGLKFMVYLQKENIIDESGMPKERFSAEFPKEGPSILRIQQVVRGDSAAYFCASSQFARAHEQYFGPGTRLTVT.

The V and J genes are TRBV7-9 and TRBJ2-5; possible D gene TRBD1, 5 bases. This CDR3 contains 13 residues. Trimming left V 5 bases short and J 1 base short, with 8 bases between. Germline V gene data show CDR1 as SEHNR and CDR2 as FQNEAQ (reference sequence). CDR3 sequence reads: CASSMTAQETQYF. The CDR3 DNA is TGTGCCAGCAGCATGACAGCCCAAGAGACCCAGTACTTC.

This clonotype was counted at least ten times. The CDR3: CASSFQRNYNEQFF. The CDR3 coding sequence is TGTGCCAGCAGCTTCCAGCGGAACTACAATGAGCAGTTCTTC. V gene TRBV5-5 combines with J gene TRBJ2-1; TRBD2 might be the D (5 bases). The ends were cut back, 2 bases at V and 3 bases at J, with 9 bases in the middle. The CDR3 totals 14 residues. The germline CDR1 and CDR2 sequences are SGHKS and YYEKEE (reference sequence).

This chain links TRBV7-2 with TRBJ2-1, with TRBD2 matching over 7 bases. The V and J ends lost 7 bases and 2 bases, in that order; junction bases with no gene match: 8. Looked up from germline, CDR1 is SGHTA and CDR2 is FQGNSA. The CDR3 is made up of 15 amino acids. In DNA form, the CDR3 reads TGTGCCAGCACCGTGGGGGGGGGGGCCTACAATGAGCAGTTCTTC. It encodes CASTVGGGAYNEQFF.

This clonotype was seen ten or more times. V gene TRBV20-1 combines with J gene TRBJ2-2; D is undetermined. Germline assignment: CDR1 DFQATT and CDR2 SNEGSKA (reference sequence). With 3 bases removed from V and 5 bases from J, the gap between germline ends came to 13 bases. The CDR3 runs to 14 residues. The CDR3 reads CSASQDPRTGELFF. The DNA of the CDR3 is TGCAGTGCTAGCCAAGACCCGAGGACCGGGGAGCTGTTTTTT.

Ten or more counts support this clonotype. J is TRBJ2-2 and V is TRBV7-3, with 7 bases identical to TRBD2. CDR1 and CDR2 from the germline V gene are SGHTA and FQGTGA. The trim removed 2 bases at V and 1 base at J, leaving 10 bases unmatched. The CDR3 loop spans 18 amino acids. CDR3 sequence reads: CASSLYPSGVGNTGELFF. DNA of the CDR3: TGTGCCAGCAGCTTATATCCAAGCGGGGTCGGGAACACCGGGGAGCTGTTTTTT.

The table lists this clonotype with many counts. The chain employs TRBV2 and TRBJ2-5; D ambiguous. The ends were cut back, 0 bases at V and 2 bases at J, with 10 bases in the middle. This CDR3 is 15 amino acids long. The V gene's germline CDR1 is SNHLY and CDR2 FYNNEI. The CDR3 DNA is TGTGCCAGCAGTGAAGCGCTTATCCGGCAAGAGACCCAGTACTTC. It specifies CASSEALIRQETQYF.

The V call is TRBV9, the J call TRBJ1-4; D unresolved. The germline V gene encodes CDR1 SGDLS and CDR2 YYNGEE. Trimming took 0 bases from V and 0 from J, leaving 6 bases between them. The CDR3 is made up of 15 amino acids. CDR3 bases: TGTGCCAGCAGCGTAGACGGCACAACTAATGAAAAACTGTTTTTT. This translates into CASSVDGTTNEKLFF.

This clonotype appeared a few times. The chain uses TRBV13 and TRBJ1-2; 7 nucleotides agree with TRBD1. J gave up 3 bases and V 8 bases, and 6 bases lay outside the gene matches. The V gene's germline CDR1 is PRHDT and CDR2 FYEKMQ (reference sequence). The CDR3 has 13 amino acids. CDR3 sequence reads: CASGAGGHYGYTF. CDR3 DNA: TGTGCCAGCGGGGCAGGGGGTCACTATGGCTACACCTTC.

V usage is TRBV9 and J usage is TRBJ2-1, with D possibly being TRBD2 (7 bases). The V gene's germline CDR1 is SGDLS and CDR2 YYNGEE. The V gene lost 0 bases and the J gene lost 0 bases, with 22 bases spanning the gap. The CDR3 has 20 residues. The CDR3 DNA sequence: TGTGCCAGCAGCGTAGAGGGCCCGGGGGGCCCCCTTAGCTCCTACAATGAGCAGTTCTTC. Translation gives CASSVEGPGGPLSSYNEQFF.

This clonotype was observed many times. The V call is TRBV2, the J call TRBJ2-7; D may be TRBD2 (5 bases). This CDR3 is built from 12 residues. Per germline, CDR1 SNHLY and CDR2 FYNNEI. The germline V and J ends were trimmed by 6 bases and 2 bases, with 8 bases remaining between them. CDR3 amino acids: CASSNGAYEQYF. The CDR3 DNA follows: TGTGCCAGCAGCAACGGGGCCTACGAGCAGTACTTC.

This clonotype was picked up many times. The CDR3 DNA is TGCGCCAGCAGGGACGAGAGGACAGGGATTACTTCACCCCTCCACTTT. It specifies CASRDERTGITSPLHF. The genes are TRBV4-1 and TRBJ1-6; 8 nucleotides align to TRBD1. Trimming removed 6 bases from V and 9 bases from J; junction bases left unmatched: 13. This CDR3 comprises 16 residues. Looked up from germline, CDR1 is MGHRA and CDR2 is YSYEKL.

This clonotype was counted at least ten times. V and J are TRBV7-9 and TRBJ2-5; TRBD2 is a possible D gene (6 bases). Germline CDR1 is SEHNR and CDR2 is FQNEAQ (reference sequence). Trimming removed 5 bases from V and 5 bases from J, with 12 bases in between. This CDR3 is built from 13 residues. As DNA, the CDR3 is TGTGCCAGCAGCCGCGGGACGTCGGAGACCCAGTACTTC. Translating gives CASSRGTSETQYF.

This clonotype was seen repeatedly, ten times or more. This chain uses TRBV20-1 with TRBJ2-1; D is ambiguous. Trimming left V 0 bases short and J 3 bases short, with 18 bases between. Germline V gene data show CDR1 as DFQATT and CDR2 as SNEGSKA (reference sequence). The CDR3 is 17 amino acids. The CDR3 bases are TGCAGTGCTAGAGATCAAGCGCACTCAAGGGTCTACAATGAGCAGTTCTTC. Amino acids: CSARDQAHSRVYNEQFF.

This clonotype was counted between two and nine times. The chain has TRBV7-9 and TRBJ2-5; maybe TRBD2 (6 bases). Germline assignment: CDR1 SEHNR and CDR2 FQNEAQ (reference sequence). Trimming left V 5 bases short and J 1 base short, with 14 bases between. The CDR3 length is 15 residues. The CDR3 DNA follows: TGTGCCAGCAGCCCCCTGGCGGGGATCCAAGAGACCCAGTACTTC. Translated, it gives CASSPLAGIQETQYF.